These T cell receptor beta chains were read from a single sample in a study of blood T cell repertoires in COVID-19. Some clones are missing from TCRdb's copy, which holds only in-frame ones; the method was immunoSEQ multiplex PCR. The sample carries just under 60,000 clones, around 87% recorded once. Input material: peripheral blood. The receptors come from a human donor with active COVID-19. The donor label of this sample is uncertain. Each CDR3 is given with its conserved first and last residue. A D gene is named only where the DNA matches it firmly. Clone size is shown for a subset of rows, as once, few, many or a class of expanded clone.

TRBD1	TRBV19	NA	TRBJ2-7	TGTGCCAGTAGTATAGTATCGACAGGGCTCGAGCAGTACTTC	CASSIVSTGLEQYF
NA	TRBV5-1	NA	TRBJ1-4	TGCGCCAGCAGCTTGCAGGGGAATAATGAAAAACTGTTTTTT	CASSLQGNNEKLFF
TRBD2	TRBV28	NA	TRBJ2-1	TGTGCCAGCAGCCCTGCGGGGGCCTACAATGAGCAGTTCTTC	CASSPAGAYNEQFF
NA	TRBV6-6	NA	TRBJ1-5	TGTGCCAGCAGTTACCAGGGAAATCAGCCCCAGCATTTT	CASSYQGNQPQHF
NA	TRBV7-3	NA	TRBJ2-6	TGTGCCAGCAGCCAAGGGGTAGGGGCCAACGTCCTGACTTTC	CASSQGVGANVLTF
NA	TRBV28	few	TRBJ1-5	TGTGCCAGCAGTCTGGTAAGCGGGCAGCCCCAGCATTTT	CASSLVSGQPQHF
TRBD2	TRBV15	NA	TRBJ2-5	TGTGCCACCAGCAGAGATCTAGCGGGGAAAGAGACCCAGTACTTC	CATSRDLAGKETQYF
NA	TRBV15	NA	TRBJ1-2	TGTGCCACCAGCAGAGAAAGCGCAGTTGGCTACACCTTC	CATSRESAVGYTF
TRBD2	TRBV7-7	NA	TRBJ2-1	TGTGCTAGCGCCCCCCTAGCGGGGGGTTACAATGAGCAGTTCTTC	CASAPLAGGYNEQFF
TRBD2	TRBV3-1/TRBV3-2	NA	TRBJ2-5	TGTGCCAGCAGCCTCCTGGGACGGCTAGCGGGGGAGACCCAGTACTTC	CASSLLGRLAGETQYF
TRBD2	TRBV5-1	NA	TRBJ2-3	TGCGCCAGCAGCTTGGCCGGTAGCGGGAGACCAGATACGCAGTATTTT	CASSLAGSGRPDTQYF
NA	TRBV27	many	TRBJ2-3	TGTGCCAGCGGGCTAACGTGGGTCACAGATACGCAGTATTTT	CASGLTWVTDTQYF
TRBD1	TRBV5-1	NA	TRBJ1-1	TGCGCCAGCAGCTTTGACAGGGGGCCTGAAGCTTTCTTT	CASSFDRGPEAFF
NA	TRBV19	NA	TRBJ1-3	TGTGCCAGCCAGGCAGGGATTCGCCGACCCAACTCTGGAAACACCATATATTTT	CASQAGIRRPNSGNTIYF
NA	TRBV18	NA	TRBJ2-2	TGTGCCAGCTCACCACAGGGGCCCGGGGAGCTGTTTTTT	CASSPQGPGELFF
NA	TRBV6-2/TRBV6-3	NA	TRBJ1-2	TGTGCCAGCAGCCTCCCAGGGGAATATGGCTACACCTTC	CASSLPGEYGYTF
NA	TRBV6-6	NA	TRBJ1-1	TGTGCCAGCAGTTCACGCCAGGGATGGGACACTGAAGCTTTCTTT	CASSSRQGWDTEAFF
NA	TRBV7-2	NA	TRBJ2-7	TGTGCCAGCAGCCCTGGCGGGATTCCGTCCTACGAGCAGTACTTC	CASSPGGIPSYEQYF
TRBD2	TRBV10-3	NA	TRBJ2-3	TGTGCCTCCGCGGGGGTAAATACGCAGTATTTT	CASAGVNTQYF
TRBD2	TRBV7-3	NA	TRBJ2-3	TGTGCCAGCAGCATTAGCGGGAGCGGTACAGATACGCAGTATTTT	CASSISGSGTDTQYF
NA	TRBV12-3/TRBV12-4	NA	TRBJ2-3	TGTGCCAGCAGGCGATGGAGCCCAGATACGCAGTATTTT	CASRRWSPDTQYF
NA	TRBV5-1	NA	TRBJ2-2	TGCGCCAGCGCTACCTTGTCCGGGGAGCTGTTTTTT	CASATLSGELFF
NA	TRBV5-5	NA	TRBJ2-5	TGTGCCAGCAGAAACGGGATACAAGAGACCCAGTACTTC	CASRNGIQETQYF
NA	TRBV19	NA	TRBJ2-7	TGTGCCAGTAGTATAGGCGGGAACTACGAGCAGTACTTC	CASSIGGNYEQYF
NA	TRBV7-9	NA	TRBJ2-7	TGTGCCAGCAGCTTAGTATTAGGGGTTGGCGAGCAGTACTTC	CASSLVLGVGEQYF
NA	TRBV28	NA	TRBJ1-5	TGTGCCAGCAGTTTGAAAGGGGATCGGCAGCCCCAGCATTTT	CASSLKGDRQPQHF
TRBD1	TRBV3-1/TRBV3-2	NA	TRBJ1-1	TGTGCCAGCAGCAACAACAGGGGCACTGAAGCTTTCTTT	CASSNNRGTEAFF
NA	TRBV25-1	NA	TRBJ2-3	TGTGCCAGCAGTGCAACATATACGCAGTATTTT	CASSATYTQYF
NA	TRBV10-3	NA	TRBJ1-4	TGTGCCATCACCTCGGGATACGATGAAAAACTGTTTTTT	CAITSGYDEKLFF
TRBD2	TRBV18	once	TRBJ2-7	TGTGCCAGCTCACCTCGGGAGGGCGAGTACGAGCAGTACTTC	CASSPREGEYEQYF